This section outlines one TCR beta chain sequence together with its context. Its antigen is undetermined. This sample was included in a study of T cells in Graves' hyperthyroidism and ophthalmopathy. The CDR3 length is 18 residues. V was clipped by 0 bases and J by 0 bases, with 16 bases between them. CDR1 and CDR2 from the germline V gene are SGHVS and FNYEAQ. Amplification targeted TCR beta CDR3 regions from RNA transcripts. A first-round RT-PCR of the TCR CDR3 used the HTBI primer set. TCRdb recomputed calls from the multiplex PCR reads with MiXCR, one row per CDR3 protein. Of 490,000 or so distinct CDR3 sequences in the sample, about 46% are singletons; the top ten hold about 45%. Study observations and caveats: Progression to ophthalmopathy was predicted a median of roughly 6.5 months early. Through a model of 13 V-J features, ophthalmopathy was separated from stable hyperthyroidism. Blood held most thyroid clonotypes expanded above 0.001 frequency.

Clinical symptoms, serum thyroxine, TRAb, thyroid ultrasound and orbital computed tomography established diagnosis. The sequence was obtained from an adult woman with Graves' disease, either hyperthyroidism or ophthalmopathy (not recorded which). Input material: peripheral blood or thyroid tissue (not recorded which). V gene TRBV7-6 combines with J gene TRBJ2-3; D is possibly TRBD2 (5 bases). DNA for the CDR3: TGTGCCAGCAGCTTAGCGGGAGTCGGTGGTGGTAGCACAGATACGCAGTATTTT. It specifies CASSLAGVGGGSTDTQYF.